One and the same sample provided the 4 T cell receptor beta chains below, sequenced in a study of T cells in Graves' hyperthyroidism and ophthalmopathy. Amplification targeted TCR beta CDR3 regions from RNA transcripts. First-round RT-PCR targeting the TCR CDR3 was performed with the HTBI primer set. Via MiXCR, TCRdb re-called the multiplex PCR reads, giving one row per CDR3 protein. Of a few hundred thousand distinct CDR3 sequences in the sample, approximately 25% are singletons; the top ten hold roughly 70%. Sequenced sample: blood. Every receptor here comes from a man in his forties or fifties with Graves' hyperthyroidism.

This clonotype has more than one count but fewer than ten. V gene TRBV14 combines with J gene TRBJ1-4, with D possibly matching TRBD1 (5 bases). V gave up 0 bases and J gave up 7 bases, with 12 bases separating them. The length of the CDR3 is 15 residues. Germline CDR1 SGHDN, CDR2 FVKESK. CDR3 sequence (DNA): TGTGCCAGCAGCCAAGAAAGGGGTTACTCTGAAAAACTGTTTTTT. This translates into CASSQERGYSEKLFF.

The count of this clonotype is one. The J gene is TRBJ2-3, the V gene TRBV2; no reliable D call. The CDR3 totals 14 residues. Trimming took off 7 bases at V and 5 bases at J, with 16 bases between the two ends. Germline V gene lookup returns CDR1 SNHLY and CDR2 FYNNEI. This CDR3 reads CASIPGRWGDTQYF. The CDR3 coding sequence is TGTGCCAGCATTCCTGGGCGCTGGGGAGATACGCAGTATTTT.

The chain is built from TRBV6-2 or TRBV6-3 and TRBJ2-7, with D unclear. The length of the CDR3 is 14 residues. The germline V gene encodes CDR1 MNHEY and CDR2 SVGEGT. The ends were cut back, 0 bases at V and 1 base at J, with 7 bases in the middle. As DNA, the CDR3 is TGTGCCAGCAGTTACTCGGTGGATTCCTACGAGCAGTACTTC. Translated: CASSYSVDSYEQYF.

The V and J genes are TRBV11-2 and TRBJ2-1; 15 positions agree with TRBD2. V was pared by 5 bases and J by 7 bases, with 6 bases of the junction left unmatched. The CDR3 totals 16 residues. CDR1 is SGHAT, CDR2 FQNNGV, per germline. CDR3 amino acids: CASSRTSGRARNEQFF. The CDR3, as DNA: TGTGCCAGCAGCAGGACTAGCGGGAGGGCAAGGAATGAGCAGTTCTTC. Filled out from reference TRBV11-2 and TRBJ2-1, the complete variable domain reads EAGVAQSPRYKIIEKRQSVAFWCNPISGHATLYWYQQILGQGPKLLIQFQNNGVVDDSQLPKDRFSAERLKGVDSTLKIQPAKLEDSAVYLCASSRTSGRARNEQFFGPGTRLTVL.